This T cell receptor (beta chain) was sequenced during a study of T cells in Graves' hyperthyroidism and ophthalmopathy. General observations from the study: From stable hyperthyroidism, ophthalmopathy was separated by a 13 V-J model.

Stability of Graves' hyperthyroidism was defined as absent ophthalmopathy progression within 18 months. Diagnoses were established using clinical symptoms, serum thyroxine and TRAb, thyroid ultrasound and orbital computed tomography. TCR beta CDR3 region amplification was performed from RNA transcripts. TCR CDR3 regions were first amplified by RT-PCR with HTBI primers. TCRdb fed the multiplex PCR reads into MiXCR, producing one record per CDR3 protein. The sample comprises hundreds of thousands of distinct CDR3 sequences, approximately 14% of which are singletons, and approximately 23% rests with the top ten. The CDR3 is 16 residues long. The germline CDR1 and CDR2 sequences are DFQATT and SNEGSKA (reference sequence). Trimming cost V 6 bases and J 0 bases, with 20 bases left between them. Comments on this clonotype: Antigen unknown.

The material sequenced was blood. The chain couples TRBV20-1 to TRBJ2-5; no reliable D call. The sequence was collected from a woman between 25 and 40 years old with Graves' hyperthyroidism. This chain's CDR3 is CSATPLRAENQETQYF. CDR3 in DNA: TGCAGTGCCACACCTCTCCGGGCGGAGAACCAAGAGACCCAGTACTTC.